These 19 T cell receptor beta chains originate from one sample sequenced in a study of CD8 T cells in Susac syndrome. RNA totalling about 0.5 to 1 ug underwent reverse transcription with random hexamers. TCRdb re-derived calls from the immunoSEQ multiplex PCR reads in MiXCR, one entry per CDR3 protein. The sample consists of some 300,000 distinct CDR3 sequences, 85% of them appearing once. Sequences were obtained from CD8+ T cells from PBMCs. Source of these receptors: a human donor with multiple sclerosis.

The chain is built from TRBV7-9 and TRBJ1-6, with no clear D. Germline V CDR1 and CDR2: SEHNR, FQNEAQ (reference sequence). V shed 2 bases and J shed 14 bases, with 13 bases lying between them. This CDR3 comprises 13 residues. The CDR3 region has the DNA TGTGCCAGCAGCTTATCCTCGGAGGTGACCCTCCACTTT. Translated: CASSLSSEVTLHF.

The rearrangement links TRBV20-1 to TRBJ1-5; a weak D match, TRBD1 (6 bases). The CDR3 runs to 16 residues. V was clipped by 6 bases and J by 0 bases, with 18 bases between them. CDR1 is DFQATT and CDR2 is SNEGSKA in the germline V gene (reference sequence). The CDR3 reads CSARGGGPYSNQPQHF. The CDR3 DNA sequence: TGCAGTGCCCGAGGAGGGGGGCCTTATAGCAATCAGCCCCAGCATTTT.

The chain's CDR3 is CAISEHDRVGQPQHF. In DNA, the CDR3 is TGTGCCATCAGTGAGCATGACAGGGTGGGACAGCCCCAGCATTTT. The genes are TRBV10-3 and TRBJ1-5; 7 bases align to TRBD1. J gave up 7 bases and V 2 bases, and 8 bases lay outside the gene matches. Germline assignment: CDR1 ENHRY and CDR2 SYGVKD. The CDR3 covers 15 residues.

This clonotype was counted a single time. This chain links TRBV7-9 with TRBJ2-7; 8 nucleotides agree with TRBD1. The CDR3 is 14 amino acids. CDR1 is SEHNR, CDR2 FQNEAQ, per germline (reference sequence). J was trimmed by 2 bases and V by 7 bases; bases with no gene match: 7. CDR3 protein: CASTPSQGAYEQYF. DNA for the CDR3: TGTGCCAGCACCCCATCACAGGGGGCCTACGAGCAGTACTTC.

This chain links TRBV28 with TRBJ1-5, with D unresolved. V gave up 11 bases and J gave up 0 bases, with 20 bases separating them. Germline CDR1 is MDHEN and CDR2 is SYDVKM. This CDR3 contains 16 residues. The CDR3 sequence is CAASPIDGYSNQPQHF. CDR3 sequence (DNA): TGTGCCGCTTCTCCAATCGACGGGTATAGCAATCAGCCCCAGCATTTT.

The chain recombines TRBV27 with TRBJ2-7; TRBD1 might be the D (5 bases). Trimming took 2 bases from V and 0 from J, leaving 11 bases between them. Germline V lookup: CDR1 MNHEY, CDR2 SMNVEV (reference sequence). The CDR3 is 15 residues long. The CDR3 DNA is TGTGCCAGCAGTTTACGCTCAGGGAACTCCTACGAGCAGTACTTC. This gives the protein CASSLRSGNSYEQYF.

The chain recombines TRBV27 with TRBJ2-5; the match to TRBD2 covers 8 bases. This CDR3 region has 11 residues. Germline assignment: CDR1 MNHEY and CDR2 SMNVEV (reference sequence). The V segment lost 11 bases and the J segment 5 bases; nucleotides outside the gene matches: 4. The CDR3 bases are TGTGCCGGGGGGACTAGGGAGACCCAGTACTTC. Translation gives CAGGTRETQYF.

The J gene is TRBJ1-4, the V gene TRBV27; 9 bases match TRBD1. J lost 7 bases, V lost 3 bases, and 9 bases had no gene match. Germline V CDR1 and CDR2: MNHEY, SMNVEV (reference sequence). The CDR3 totals 16 residues. The CDR3 DNA is TGTGCCAGCAGTTTCCTCAACAGGGGGCGATTTGAAAAACTGTTTTTT. Translating gives CASSFLNRGRFEKLFF.

This chain uses TRBV6-5 with TRBJ2-2, with D uncertain. Germline-derived CDR1 and CDR2 are MNHEY and SVGAGI. The CDR3 contains 17 residues. Trimming pared 0 bases from V and 4 bases from J, leaving 15 bases between. CDR3 region: CASSYSNWQAATGELFF. CDR3 bases: TGTGCCAGCAGTTACTCGAATTGGCAGGCGGCCACCGGGGAGCTGTTTTTT.

The CDR3 reads CSVEETRTQPQHF. The CDR3 coding sequence is TGCAGCGTTGAAGAGACTAGGACCCAGCCCCAGCATTTT. This chain uses TRBV29-1 with TRBJ1-5, with no clear D. V was shortened by 0 bases and J by 7 bases, with 10 bases between the two germline ends. Germline loops: CDR1 SQVTM, CDR2 ANQGSEA. This CDR3 spans 13 amino acids.

CDR3 nucleotide sequence: TGTGCCAGCAGTGACGGGCCGAATGAAAAACTGTTTTTT. Protein product: CASSDGPNEKLFF. The chain combines TRBV6-4 with TRBJ1-4; D gene ambiguous. This CDR3 comprises 13 residues. V was pared by 2 bases and J by 5 bases, with 6 bases between. Germline V CDR1 and CDR2: MRHNA, SNTAGT.

The chain uses TRBV3-1 and TRBJ2-6; D is unresolved. This CDR3 is built from 16 residues. Germline V gene data show CDR1 as LGHDT and CDR2 as YNNKEL (reference sequence). V was cut by 0 bases and J by 4 bases, with 10 bases left in between. The CDR3 DNA is TGTGCCAGCAGCCAAGAGATGGTCGCGGGGGCCAACGTCCTGACTTTC. Amino acid sequence: CASSQEMVAGANVLTF.

The CDR3 is CASSFLRGGSWVEEQYF. DNA for the CDR3: TGTGCCAGCAGTTTCCTCAGGGGGGGATCTTGGGTCGAAGAGCAGTACTTC. The rearrangement joins TRBV27 to TRBJ2-7; the D call may be TRBD1 or TRBD2 (7 bases each). With 3 bases removed from V and 7 bases from J, the gap between germline ends came to 25 bases. Germline lookup yields CDR1 MNHEY and CDR2 SMNVEV (reference sequence). The CDR3 consists of 17 residues.

The V gene is TRBV19, the J gene TRBJ1-1; D is unresolved. V was trimmed by 5 bases and J by 3 bases, leaving 10 bases between them. The CDR3 contains 13 residues. The germline V gene has CDR1 LNHDA and CDR2 SQIVND (reference sequence). The DNA for the CDR3 is TGTGCCAGTAGTGTCCGGTTGGACACTGAAGCTTTCTTT. This encodes CASSVRLDTEAFF.

V is TRBV7-9 and J is TRBJ2-5, with D perhaps being TRBD1 or TRBD2 (5 bases each). The CDR3 is 14 amino acids. From germline, CDR1 is SEHNR and CDR2 FQNEAQ (reference sequence). Trimming stripped 4 bases from V and 5 bases from J, with 14 bases between. The CDR3 region has the DNA TGTGCCAGCAGCTACCCTGGGGGTAGGGAGACCCAGTACTTC. This gives the protein CASSYPGGRETQYF.

The rearrangement uses TRBV4-2 and TRBJ2-1, with D maybe TRBD1 (6 bases). V lost 0 bases and J 6 bases, leaving 12 bases between the germline ends. Germline V gene data show CDR1 as LGHNA and CDR2 as YNFKEQ. This CDR3 region has 15 residues. The CDR3 spells CASSQDQGSTNEQFF. The CDR3 DNA follows: TGTGCCAGCAGCCAAGATCAGGGGAGCACCAATGAGCAGTTCTTC.

This clonotype was detected a few times. The genes are TRBV19 and TRBJ1-6, with no clear D. The CDR3 contains 14 residues. The germline V gene encodes CDR1 LNHDA and CDR2 SQIVND (reference sequence). Trimming removed 5 bases at V and 1 base at J, with 6 bases between. DNA for the CDR3: TGTGCCAGTAGTCCGGGATCCTATAATTCACCCCTCCACTTT. Residues: CASSPGSYNSPLHF.

The chain has TRBV28 and TRBJ2-1; D is uncertain. Looked up from germline, CDR1 is MDHEN and CDR2 is SYDVKM. With 8 bases removed from V and 6 bases from J, the gap between germline ends came to 11 bases. There are 12 residues in the CDR3. Here the CDR3 reads CASEVEPNEQFF. Here the CDR3 DNA reads TGTGCCAGCGAAGTGGAGCCCAATGAGCAGTTCTTC.

V is TRBV28 and J is TRBJ2-5; 7 nucleotides line up with TRBD2. Per germline, CDR1 MDHEN and CDR2 SYDVKM. The CDR3 totals 14 residues. Germline trimming cut 3 bases from V and 5 bases from J; bases unmatched to any gene: 6. The CDR3 is CASSFGGISETQYF. Here the CDR3 DNA reads TGTGCCAGCAGTTTCGGGGGGATCTCCGAGACCCAGTACTTC.